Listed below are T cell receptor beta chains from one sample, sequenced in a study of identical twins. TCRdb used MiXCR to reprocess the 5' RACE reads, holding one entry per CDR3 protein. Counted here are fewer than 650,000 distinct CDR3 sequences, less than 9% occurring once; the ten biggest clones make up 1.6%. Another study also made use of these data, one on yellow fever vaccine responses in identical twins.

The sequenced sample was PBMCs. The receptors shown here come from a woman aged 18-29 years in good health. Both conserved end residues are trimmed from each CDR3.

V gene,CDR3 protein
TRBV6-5,ASSYLGLAGKETQY
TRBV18,ASSPQGKNQPQH
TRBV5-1,ASSSRQGPGAYYGYT
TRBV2,ASSWDRGLPDTQY
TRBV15,VTSPGLAHEQF
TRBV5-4,ASSLDSVAQTQY
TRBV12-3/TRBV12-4,ASSPGRTNYGYT
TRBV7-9,ASSRGTEPWGYT
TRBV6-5,ASSYSQGFQPQH
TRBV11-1,ASSARGLAGDNYNEQF
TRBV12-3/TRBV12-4,ASRLLSTDTQY
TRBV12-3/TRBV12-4,ASTRTSGTDTQY
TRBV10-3,ATGTGFSGANVLT
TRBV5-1,ASSSQGPDTQY
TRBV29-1,SARPDQETQY
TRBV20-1,SARDFSQETQY
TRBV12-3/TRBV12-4,ASSPRREQGAGYT
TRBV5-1,ASSLQETGGYGDEQF
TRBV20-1,SAARGGAQPQH
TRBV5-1,ASRGREETQY
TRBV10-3,AISGISRTSGTDEQF
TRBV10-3,AIKGPKETQY
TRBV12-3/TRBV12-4,ASSFRAGGSSGANVLT
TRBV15,ATSRGPQPDTQY
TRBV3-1,ASSDRAWTSGSNEQF
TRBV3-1,ASSQDLGLGNSPLH
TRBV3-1,ASSQGSGGHNEQF
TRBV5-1,ASSFYSSGNTIY
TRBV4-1,ASAGGGYNEQF
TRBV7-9,ASSSGLYDRLNEKLF
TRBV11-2,ASSPGTYAF
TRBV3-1,ASSQDGRSRLAYQETQY
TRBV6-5,ASSYSALAGGPLEQF
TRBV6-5,ASSYSRILAVEQF
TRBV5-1,ASSLDGGRYYEQY
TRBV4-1,ASSQGWVGSQETQY
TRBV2,ASSLSSLAGQETQY
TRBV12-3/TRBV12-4,ASGLSEKLF
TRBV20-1,SAVWPGGTEAF
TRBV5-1,ASSLADRDNEKLF